These T cell receptor beta chains were read from a single sample in a study of cytomegalovirus exposure and HLA in healthy donors. Profiled with immunoSEQ multiplex PCR; TCRdb holds only in-frame clones, not every one. The sample carries around 68,000 clones, around 86% recorded once. Sequences were obtained from PBMCs. The source of these receptors is a female donor in good health and CMV-seronegative. The CDR3 runs from the conserved cysteine through the conserved F or W. Fields, in order: CDR3 DNA, CDR3 protein, D gene, V gene, J gene, clone size. The D gene is left open where the match is weak. Size tells how often a clone was seen (once, few, many) or the class of an expanded clone, and some rows leave it out.

cdr3_nt: TGTGCCAGCTCACCACACCCGGACAGTCAGTACTTC; cdr3_aa: CASSPHPDSQYF; d_call: -; v_call: TRBV18; j_call: TRBJ2-4; clone_size: -
cdr3_nt: TGTGCCAGCAGTGAGACAGGGAAAGACGCCTACAATGAGCAGTTCTTC; cdr3_aa: CASSETGKDAYNEQFF; d_call: TRBD1; v_call: TRBV2; j_call: TRBJ2-1; clone_size: -
cdr3_nt: TGTGCCAGCAGACCGACAGGATCCTGGGGTGGCTACACCTTC; cdr3_aa: CASRPTGSWGGYTF; d_call: -; v_call: TRBV6-1; j_call: TRBJ1-2; clone_size: -
cdr3_nt: TGTGCCAGAAGCTTGGTCGCGGCAGTCCCTTGTCGGCCCCAGCATTTT; cdr3_aa: CARSLVAAVPCRPQHF; d_call: -; v_call: TRBV5-3; j_call: TRBJ1-5; clone_size: -
cdr3_nt: TGTGCCAGCAGTGATAGCGGGGGGGCCGGTTACGAGCAGTACTTC; cdr3_aa: CASSDSGGAGYEQYF; d_call: TRBD2; v_call: TRBV2; j_call: TRBJ2-7; clone_size: -
cdr3_nt: TGTGCCAGCAGCCTTTTAGGGGTATCTGGGGCCAACGTCCTGACTTTC; cdr3_aa: CASSLLGVSGANVLTF; d_call: -; v_call: TRBV5-6; j_call: TRBJ2-6; clone_size: -
cdr3_nt: TGTGCCAGCAGGGACCGTATCAAGGGAGGAGAGTATGGCTACACCTTC; cdr3_aa: CASRDRIKGGEYGYTF; d_call: -; v_call: TRBV27; j_call: TRBJ1-2; clone_size: -
cdr3_nt: TGTGCCAGCAGTGACGCCCTCGGGAATGAGCAGTTCTTC; cdr3_aa: CASSDALGNEQFF; d_call: -; v_call: TRBV25-1; j_call: TRBJ2-1; clone_size: few
cdr3_nt: TGTGCCAGCAGCGTCTTTGAAGCGGGAGTCCCAGAAGACAATGAGCAGTTCTTC; cdr3_aa: CASSVFEAGVPEDNEQFF; d_call: TRBD2; v_call: TRBV9; j_call: TRBJ2-1; clone_size: -
cdr3_nt: TGTGCCAGCAGTACGGGATCCCGGAGAGAGCAGTACTTC; cdr3_aa: CASSTGSRREQYF; d_call: -; v_call: TRBV6-5; j_call: TRBJ2-7; clone_size: -
cdr3_nt: TGTGCCAGCTCACCAGGACAGGAAGAGACCCAGTACTTC; cdr3_aa: CASSPGQEETQYF; d_call: TRBD1; v_call: TRBV18; j_call: TRBJ2-5; clone_size: -
cdr3_nt: TGTGCCAGCAGTTACGGGAGGAGGGGGGGATACGAGCAGTACTTC; cdr3_aa: CASSYGRRGGYEQYF; d_call: -; v_call: TRBV6-5; j_call: TRBJ2-7; clone_size: -
cdr3_nt: TGTGCCAGCAGCTTAGGAGGGCTCACCGGGGAGCTGTTTTTT; cdr3_aa: CASSLGGLTGELFF; d_call: -; v_call: TRBV7-3; j_call: TRBJ2-2; clone_size: -
cdr3_nt: TGTGCCAGCAGTCCCGGGGGGGCCGTCACTGAAGCTTTCTTT; cdr3_aa: CASSPGGAVTEAFF; d_call: -; v_call: TRBV7-2; j_call: TRBJ1-1; clone_size: -
cdr3_nt: TGTGCCAGCAGCACAGGGAGTAGGGCTGAAGCTTTCTTT; cdr3_aa: CASSTGSRAEAFF; d_call: -; v_call: TRBV7-3; j_call: TRBJ1-1; clone_size: -
cdr3_nt: TGTGCCAGCAGCTTACGCAGGGGGAACACTGAAGCTTTCTTT; cdr3_aa: CASSLRRGNTEAFF; d_call: -; v_call: TRBV13; j_call: TRBJ1-1; clone_size: -